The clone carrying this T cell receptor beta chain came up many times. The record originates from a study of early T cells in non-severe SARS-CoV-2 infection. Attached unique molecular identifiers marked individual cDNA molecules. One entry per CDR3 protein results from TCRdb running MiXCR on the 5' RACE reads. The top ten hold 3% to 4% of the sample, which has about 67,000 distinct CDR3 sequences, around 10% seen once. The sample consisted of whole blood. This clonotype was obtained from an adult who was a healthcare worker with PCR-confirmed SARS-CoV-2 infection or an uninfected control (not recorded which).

CDR3 sequence reads: CASSLGRTGAGELFF. Written as DNA, the CDR3 is TGTGCCAGCAGCTTAGGGCGTACGGGAGCCGGGGAGCTGTTTTTT. This chain links TRBV11-3 with TRBJ2-2; perhaps TRBD2 as D (6 bases). This CDR3 region has 15 residues. Trimming stripped 1 base from V and 6 bases from J, with 12 bases between. Germline CDR1 reads SGHNT; CDR2 reads YENEEA.